A single sample is the source of the 12 T cell receptor beta chains below, sequenced in a study of PD-1 blockade in mismatch repair-deficient tumors. TCRdb keeps only in-frame clones here, not all; method: immunoSEQ multiplex PCR. The sample yields approximately 63,000 clones, around 89% seen once. Sequencing was performed on peripheral blood, taken 52 weeks after starting pembrolizumab. Every receptor here comes from an adult with mismatch repair-deficient cancer.

The chain combines TRBV4-1 with TRBJ2-3; 7 bases match TRBD1. V lost 6 bases and J lost 7; bases outside the gene matches: 10. There are 14 residues in the CDR3. The V gene's germline CDR1 is MGHRA and CDR2 YSYEKL. CDR3 in DNA: TGCGCCAGCAGGGGCCTGACAGGGACAAATACGCAGTATTTT. Amino acid sequence: CASRGLTGTNTQYF.

This clone showed up just a few times. The V and J genes are TRBV4-1 and TRBJ2-7, with D perhaps matching TRBD1 or TRBD2 (5 bases each). The CDR3 spans 14 residues. V gave up 4 bases and J gave up 5 bases, with 15 bases separating them. Germline CDR1 MGHRA, CDR2 YSYEKL. Written as DNA, the CDR3 is TGCGCCAGCAGCCTCTCAGGGCAGGGAGACGAGCAGTACTTC. This codes for CASSLSGQGDEQYF.

This clone was observed a single time. The chain is built from TRBV6-5 and TRBJ2-3; 7 nucleotides agree with TRBD1. Losses at the gene ends were 4 bases for V and 2 bases for J; bases not matched to a gene: 6. This CDR3 is 15 amino acids long. Germline lookup yields CDR1 MNHEY and CDR2 SVGAGI. The CDR3 protein is CASSSQGRITDTQYF. The DNA for the CDR3 is TGTGCCAGCAGTTCACAGGGGCGTATCACAGATACGCAGTATTTT.

The V and J genes are TRBV15 and TRBJ1-1; 7 positions match TRBD1. Trimming at V came to 4 bases and at J to 7 bases, leaving 12 bases not matched to a gene. Looked up from germline, CDR1 is LNHNV and CDR2 is YYDKDF (reference sequence). The CDR3 has 15 residues. CDR3 sequence: CATSMHQQGSSEAFF. The CDR3 bases are TGTGCCACCAGCATGCATCAACAGGGGTCCAGTGAAGCTTTCTTT.

The rearrangement joins TRBV11-3 to TRBJ2-3; D not certain. Germline loops: CDR1 SGHNT, CDR2 YENEEA. The CDR3 totals 14 residues. Trimming removed 4 bases at V and 0 bases at J, with 8 bases between. The CDR3 bases are TGTGCCAGCAGCTACGGACCCAGCACAGATACGCAGTATTTT. This gives the protein CASSYGPSTDTQYF.

The V gene is TRBV18, the J gene TRBJ2-4; no clear D gene. The CDR3 runs to 16 residues. The V gene's germline CDR1 is KGHSH and CDR2 LQKENI. Trimming shortened V by 4 bases and J by 0 bases, and 13 bases separated the two germline ends. Written as DNA, the CDR3 is TGTGCCAGCTCACAGGCAGCCGCCCTAGCCAAAAACATTCAGTACTTC. As protein: CASSQAAALAKNIQYF.

The chain links TRBV29-1 to TRBJ2-1; 11 nucleotides agree with TRBD2. The germline V gene has CDR1 SQVTM and CDR2 ANQGSEA. Trimming removed 6 bases from V and 8 bases from J; junction bases left unmatched: 12. The CDR3 is 15 residues long. CDR3 nucleotide sequence: TGCAGCGTGGACATTAGCGGGAGGGCCAGAGATGAGCAGTTCTTC. Amino acid sequence: CSVDISGRARDEQFF.

The chain carries TRBV7-9 and TRBJ2-2; no firm D call. V shed 3 bases and J shed 6 bases, with 11 bases lying between them. The CDR3 covers 14 residues. From germline, CDR1 is SEHNR and CDR2 FQNEAQ (reference sequence). This chain's CDR3 is CASSFGPGSGELFF. CDR3 sequence (DNA): TGTGCCAGCAGCTTCGGACCCGGGTCCGGGGAGCTGTTTTTT. Full variable domain (rest looked up from reference TRBV7-9 and TRBJ2-2): DTGVSQNPRHKITKRGQNVTFRCDPISEHNRLYWYRQTLGQGPEFLTYFQNEAQLEKSRLLSDRFSAERPKGSFSTLEIQRTEQGDSAMYLCASSFGPGSGELFFGEGSRLTVL.

This chain connects TRBV5-1 to TRBJ2-5, with TRBD1 matching 10 bases. The CDR3 covers 15 residues. Per the germline V gene, CDR1 is SGHRS and CDR2 is YFSETQ. The V gene end was trimmed by 4 bases and the J gene end by 1 base; junction bases not matched to a gene: 4. This CDR3 reads CASSPGDRGQETQYF. The CDR3 DNA reads TGCGCCAGCAGCCCAGGGGACAGGGGCCAAGAGACCCAGTACTTC.

The chain has TRBV6-6 and TRBJ2-7; tentative D call: TRBD1 (6 bases). This CDR3 region has 13 residues. V was clipped by 5 bases and J by 2 bases, with 10 bases between them. The germline CDR1 and CDR2 sequences are MNHNY and SVGAGI (reference sequence). The CDR3 here is CASSQTGTYEQYF. The CDR3 DNA reads TGTGCCAGCAGTCAAACAGGGACCTACGAGCAGTACTTC.

The sample holds one count of this clone. The J gene is TRBJ2-7, the V gene TRBV5-4, with D maybe TRBD2 (5 bases). Germline CDR1 and CDR2: SGHNT and YYREEE (reference sequence). V was cut by 0 bases and J by 2 bases, with 9 bases left in between. There are 14 residues in the CDR3. CDR3 nucleotides: TGTGCCAGCAGCTTGGGGCTGGGAGCCTACGAGCAGTACTTC. This gives the protein CASSLGLGAYEQYF.

V gene TRBV7-9 combines with J gene TRBJ1-2; D call uncertain. The V gene lost 6 bases and the J gene lost 4 bases, with 12 bases spanning the gap. Germline CDR1 SEHNR, CDR2 FQNEAQ (reference sequence). The CDR3 consists of 13 residues. CDR3 sequence reads: CASSQDTLYGYTF. The CDR3 DNA follows: TGTGCCAGCAGTCAAGACACCCTCTATGGCTACACCTTC.